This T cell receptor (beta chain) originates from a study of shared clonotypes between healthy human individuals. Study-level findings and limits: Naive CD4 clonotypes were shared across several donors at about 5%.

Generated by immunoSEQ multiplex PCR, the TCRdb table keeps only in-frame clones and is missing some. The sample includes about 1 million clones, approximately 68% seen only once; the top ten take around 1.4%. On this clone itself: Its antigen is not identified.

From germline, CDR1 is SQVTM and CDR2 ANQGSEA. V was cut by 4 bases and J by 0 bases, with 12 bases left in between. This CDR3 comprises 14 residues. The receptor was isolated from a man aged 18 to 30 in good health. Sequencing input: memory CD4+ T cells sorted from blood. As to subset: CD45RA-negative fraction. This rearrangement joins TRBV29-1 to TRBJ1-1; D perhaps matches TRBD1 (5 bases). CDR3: CSVVSGGVNTEAFF. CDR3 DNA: TGCAGCGTTGTCTCGGGGGGGGTGAACACTGAAGCTTTCTTT.